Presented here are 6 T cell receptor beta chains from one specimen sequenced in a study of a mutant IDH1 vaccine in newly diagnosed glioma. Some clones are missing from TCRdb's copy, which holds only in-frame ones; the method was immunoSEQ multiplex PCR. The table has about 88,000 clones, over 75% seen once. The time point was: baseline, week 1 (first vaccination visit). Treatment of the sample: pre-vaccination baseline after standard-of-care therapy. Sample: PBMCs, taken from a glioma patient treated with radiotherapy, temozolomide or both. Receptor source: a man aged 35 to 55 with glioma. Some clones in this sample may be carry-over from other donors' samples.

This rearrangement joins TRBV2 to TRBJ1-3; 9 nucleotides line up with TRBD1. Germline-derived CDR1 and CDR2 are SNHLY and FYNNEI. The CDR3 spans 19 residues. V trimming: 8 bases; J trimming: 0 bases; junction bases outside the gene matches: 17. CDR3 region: CASADLGDRDEFSGNTIYF. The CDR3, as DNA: TGTGCCAGCGCTGATCTGGGGGACAGGGATGAATTCTCTGGAAACACCATATATTTT.

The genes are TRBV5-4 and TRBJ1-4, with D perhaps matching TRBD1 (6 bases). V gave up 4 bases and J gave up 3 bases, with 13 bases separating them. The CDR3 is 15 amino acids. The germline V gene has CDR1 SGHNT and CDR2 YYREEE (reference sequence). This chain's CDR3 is CASSPKQGPNEKLFF. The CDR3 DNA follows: TGTGCCAGCAGCCCCAAACAGGGACCTAATGAAAAACTGTTTTTT.

The CDR3 nucleotides are TGTGCCAGCAGTTATCTTCGGGGGAACTACGAGCAGTACTTC. Translation gives CASSYLRGNYEQYF. The chain couples TRBV6-9 to TRBJ2-7, with D possibly TRBD2 on 6 matching bases. This CDR3 spans 14 amino acids. Looked up from germline, CDR1 is MNHGY and CDR2 is SVAAGI. Trimming pared 2 bases from V and 3 bases from J, leaving 11 bases between.

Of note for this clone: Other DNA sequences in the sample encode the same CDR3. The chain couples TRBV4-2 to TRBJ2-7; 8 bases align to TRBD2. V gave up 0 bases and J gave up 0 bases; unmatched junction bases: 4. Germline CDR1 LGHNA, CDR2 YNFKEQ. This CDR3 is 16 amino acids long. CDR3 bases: TGTGCCAGCAGCCAAGAGGGCAGCGGGAGCTCCTACGAGCAGTACTTC. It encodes CASSQEGSGSSYEQYF.

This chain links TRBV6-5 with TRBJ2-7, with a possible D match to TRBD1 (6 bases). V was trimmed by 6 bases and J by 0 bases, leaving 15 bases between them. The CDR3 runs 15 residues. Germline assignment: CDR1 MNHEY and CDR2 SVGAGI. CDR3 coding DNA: TGTGCCAGCAGCCAGGACAGCCATCCCTCCTACGAGCAGTACTTC. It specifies CASSQDSHPSYEQYF.

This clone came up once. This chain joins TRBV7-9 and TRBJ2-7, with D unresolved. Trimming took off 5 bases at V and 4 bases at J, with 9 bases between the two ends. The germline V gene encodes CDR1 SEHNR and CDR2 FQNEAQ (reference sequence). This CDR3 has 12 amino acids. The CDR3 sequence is CASSPMGYEQYF. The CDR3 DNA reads TGTGCCAGCAGCCCGATGGGTTACGAGCAGTACTTC.